This TCR beta chain originates from a study of technical replicates of blood from several donors. Measured with immunoSEQ multiplex PCR; TCRdb has only the in-frame clones, and not every one. Found here are about 72,000 clones, around 95% of them singletons; the top ten hold roughly 0.24%. The junction had 4 bases not matched to a gene; V was cut back by 6 bases and J by 2 bases. From germline, CDR1 is WSHSY and CDR2 SAAADI. The CDR3 sequence is 15 residues long. The TCR sequence derives from a human donor in good health. The sample consisted of T cells isolated from PBMCs. The V gene is TRBV10-2, the J gene TRBJ2-6; 7 bases agree with TRBD1. The CDR3 nucleotides read TGCGCCAGCAGCGTACAGGGGACTGGGGCCAACGTCCTGACTTTC. Its translation: CASSVQGTGANVLTF.